This record looks at one T cell receptor (beta chain) sequence and its context. Its cognate antigen is unknown. Trimming cost V 6 bases and J 0 bases, with 14 bases left between them. Germline V gives CDR1 SGHAT, CDR2 FQNNGV. The CDR3 is made up of 15 amino acids. Generated by immunoSEQ multiplex PCR, the TCRdb table keeps only in-frame clones and is missing some. Of 100,000 or so clones listed, 85% to 90% are singletons. This record comes from a study of T cell responses to AZD1222 COVID-19 vaccine. Study outcomes and limitations: Donor demographics were predominantly white British with a female majority; clonal diversity may be underestimated. Recipients of AZD1222 seropositive at baseline numbered only five or six.

The sequences come from peripheral blood, collected 28 days after the second AZD1222 dose. J is TRBJ1-2 and V is TRBV11-2; D gene ambiguous. This TCR derives from an adult who received the AZD1222 COVID-19 vaccine. In DNA, the CDR3 is TGTGCCAGCAGGACCGGCCTAACAGCTAACTATGGCTACACCTTC. It yields the protein CASRTGLTANYGYTF.